These 14 T cell receptor beta chains originate from one sample sequenced in a study of cytomegalovirus exposure and HLA in healthy donors. Vbeta (60) and Jbeta (13) primers were used in the PCR. This table comes from immunoSEQ multiplex PCR, and its TCRdb copy is limited to in-frame clones, with some not included. The sample carries approximately 120,000 clones, around 83% recorded once. Material for sequencing was PBMCs. These receptors were taken from a woman between 25 and 40 years old in good health and CMV-seropositive.

The genes are TRBV5-1 and TRBJ2-3; 7 bases fit TRBD2. Germline lookup yields CDR1 SGHRS and CDR2 YFSETQ. This CDR3 is 14 amino acids long. Trimming removed 3 bases from V and 5 bases from J; junction bases left unmatched: 6. CDR3 coding DNA: TGCGCCAGCAGCTCGGGGGGTCAAGGAGATACGCAGTATTTT. Protein sequence: CASSSGGQGDTQYF.

The chain recombines TRBV6-1 with TRBJ2-7, with TRBD2 matching over 11 bases. CDR1 and CDR2 (germline): MNHNS, SASEGT. CDR3 length: 17 residues. The trim removed 2 bases at V and 3 bases at J, leaving 9 bases unmatched. This CDR3 reads CASSESPTGLAGYEQYF. For the CDR3, the DNA is TGTGCCAGCAGTGAAAGCCCCACCGGACTAGCGGGCTACGAGCAGTACTTC.

The CDR3 sequence is CASSVVGTRTGELFF. The CDR3 bases are TGTGCCAGCAGCGTAGTGGGCACGAGAACCGGGGAGCTGTTTTTT. J is TRBJ2-2 and V is TRBV9; no reliable D call. The germline V and J ends were trimmed by 0 bases and 5 bases, with 11 bases remaining between them. The CDR3 consists of 15 residues. Germline-derived CDR1 and CDR2 are SGDLS and YYNGEE.

The chain has TRBV6-6 and TRBJ1-1, with TRBD1 matching 7 bases. The V gene end was trimmed by 2 bases and the J gene end by 7 bases; junction bases not matched to a gene: 4. From germline, CDR1 is MNHNY and CDR2 SVGAGI (reference sequence). The CDR3 totals 13 residues. The CDR3 sequence: CASSYRGQSEAFF. In DNA, the CDR3 is TGTGCCAGCAGTTACAGGGGGCAAAGTGAAGCTTTCTTT.

The table lists this clone with a few counts. The rearrangement links TRBV10-3 to TRBJ2-3; the D gene is possibly TRBD2 (6 bases). V gave up 0 bases and J gave up 1 base, with 17 bases separating them. Per germline, CDR1 ENHRY and CDR2 SYGVKD. CDR3 length: 18 amino acids. For the CDR3, the DNA is TGTGCCATCAGTGAGTCGCGGGGCAGTGGGGGTGGCACAGATACGCAGTATTTT. It yields the protein CAISESRGSGGGTDTQYF.

The rearrangement links TRBV15 to TRBJ1-1; 7 bases fit TRBD1. V dropped 0 bases and J dropped 1; count of bases not matched to a gene: 8. The CDR3 runs to 17 residues. The V gene's germline CDR1 is LNHNV and CDR2 YYDKDF (reference sequence). This CDR3 is CATSRELYRGENTEAFF. Written as DNA, the CDR3 is TGTGCCACCAGCAGAGAGCTTTACAGGGGAGAGAACACTGAAGCTTTCTTT.

The CDR3 region is CASSLRDANEKLFF. Here the CDR3 DNA reads TGTGCCAGCAGTCTCAGGGATGCTAATGAAAAACTGTTTTTT. V gene TRBV7-9 combines with J gene TRBJ1-4; D might be TRBD1 (5 bases). Trimming took 6 bases from V and 3 from J, leaving 11 bases between them. Per germline, CDR1 SEHNR and CDR2 FQNEAQ (reference sequence). CDR3 length: 14 residues.

This sequence joins TRBV10-3 and TRBJ2-2, with 7 bases identical to TRBD1. Germline lookup yields CDR1 ENHRY and CDR2 SYGVKD. This CDR3 has 17 amino acids. The V and J ends lost 6 bases and 3 bases, in that order; junction bases with no gene match: 13. As DNA, the CDR3 is TGTGCCATCAGGGAGACAGGGAAAGGGGTATACACCGGGGAGCTGTTTTTT. Its translation is CAIRETGKGVYTGELFF.

This chain connects TRBV5-1 to TRBJ1-1; D call uncertain. The CDR3 totals 14 residues. Germline CDR1 is SGHRS and CDR2 is YFSETQ. Trimming pared 0 bases from V and 1 base from J, leaving 7 bases between. Written as DNA, the CDR3 is TGCGCCAGCAGCTTGGGACACCCGAACACTGAAGCTTTCTTT. Protein sequence: CASSLGHPNTEAFF.

The V gene is TRBV11-2, the J gene TRBJ2-1, with 8 bases lining up with TRBD1. Germline V gene sequence: CDR1 SGHAT, CDR2 FQNNGV. The CDR3 loop spans 15 amino acids. Trimming took 5 bases from V and 10 from J; bases not matched to a gene: 13. The CDR3: CASSLSPQGVIEQFF. The CDR3 nucleotides read TGTGCCAGCAGCCTCTCGCCACAGGGGGTCATCGAGCAGTTCTTC.

This clone has a single count. This rearrangement joins TRBV6-1 to TRBJ1-5; 8 bases are shared with TRBD1. Germline V lookup: CDR1 MNHNS, CDR2 SASEGT. This CDR3 comprises 14 residues. V dropped 7 bases and J dropped 6; count of bases not matched to a gene: 8. In DNA, the CDR3 is TGTGCCAGCATCGCAGGGGGCGTGGGTCAGCCCCAGCATTTT. Its protein product is CASIAGGVGQPQHF.

The genes are TRBV7-6 and TRBJ1-1, with 7 bases lining up with TRBD1. The CDR3 covers 15 residues. The germline V gene encodes CDR1 SGHVS and CDR2 FNYEAQ. V lost 5 bases and J lost 1; bases outside the gene matches: 7. This CDR3 is CASSPLSGGNTEAFF. DNA of the CDR3: TGTGCCAGCAGCCCACTTTCAGGGGGGAACACTGAAGCTTTCTTT.

V usage is TRBV6-1 and J usage is TRBJ1-2; TRBD1 matches 10 bases. Germline CDR1 reads MNHNS; CDR2 reads SASEGT. The junction had 5 bases not matched to a gene; V was cut back by 6 bases and J by 4 bases. The CDR3 runs to 14 residues. The CDR3 DNA reads as TGTGCCAGCAGGGAGGGACAGGGGCTCTATGGCTACACCTTC. Encoded protein: CASREGQGLYGYTF.

In this sample, this clone turned up a few times. Other DNA sequences in this sample translate to the same CDR3. The chain is built from TRBV2 and TRBJ1-2; no reliable D call. The CDR3 is made up of 14 amino acids. Per the germline V gene, CDR1 is SNHLY and CDR2 is FYNNEI. V lost 2 bases and J 5 bases, leaving 12 bases between the germline ends. In DNA form, the CDR3 reads TGTGCCAGCAGTGAAATAGGTCAGGATTATGGCTACACCTTC. Its protein is CASSEIGQDYGYTF. The complete variable domain, with remaining parts taken from reference TRBV2 and TRBJ1-2, reads EPEVTQTPSHQVTQMGQEVILRCVPISNHLYFYWYRQILGQKVEFLVSFYNNEISEKSEIFDDQFSVERPDGSNFTLKIRSTKLEDSAMYFCASSEIGQDYGYTFGSGTRLTVV.